Listed below are T cell receptor beta chains from one sample, sequenced in a study of shared clonotypes between healthy human individuals. Data came from immunoSEQ multiplex PCR; TCRdb stores just in-frame clones and leaves some out. The table records approximately 700,000 clones, around 73% of them present only once. Source material: memory CD4+ T cells sorted from blood. These TCRs come from a young woman in good health. Each CDR3 is given with its conserved first and last residue. Fields, in order: clone size, V gene, D gene, J gene, CDR3 protein, CDR3 DNA. D genes are given only for firm matches. Part of the rows lack a size; the others show once, few, many or a class for expanded clones.

few	TRBV11-2	NA	TRBJ2-7	CASSPLVGGREQYF	TGTGCCAGCAGCCCCTTGGTGGGGGGGCGCGAGCAGTACTTC
once	TRBV5-6	TRBD2	TRBJ2-3	CASSRQKGLPMDTQYF	TGTGCCAGCAGCCGCCAGAAGGGACTACCCATGGATACGCAGTATTTT
NA	TRBV5-1	TRBD2	TRBJ2-1	CASSMTSGAYNEQFF	TGCGCCAGCAGCATGACTAGCGGAGCCTACAATGAGCAGTTCTTC
NA	TRBV29-1	TRBD2	TRBJ2-7	CSVAGAPYEQYF	TGCAGCGTAGCGGGGGCCCCCTACGAGCAGTACTTC
NA	TRBV5-1	NA	TRBJ2-1	CASSLASSSNEQFF	TGCGCCAGCAGCCTAGCTAGTTCTTCGAATGAGCAGTTCTTC
few	TRBV18	NA	TRBJ1-5	CASSPASDQPQHF	TGTGCCAGCTCACCGGCAAGCGATCAGCCCCAGCATTTT
NA	TRBV28	TRBD1	TRBJ2-5	CASSRQGRRETQYF	TGTGCCAGCAGTCGACAGGGGAGGAGGGAGACCCAGTACTTC
NA	TRBV9	NA	TRBJ2-7	CASSASSYEQYF	TGTGCCAGCAGCGCGAGCTCCTACGAGCAGTACTTC
NA	TRBV7-8	TRBD2	TRBJ2-7	CASSLEAGSTYEQYF	TGTGCCAGCAGCTTAGAAGCGGGGTCTACCTACGAGCAGTACTTC
NA	TRBV15	NA	TRBJ2-2	CATSRDKGDTGELFF	TGTGCCACCAGCAGAGATAAGGGGGACACCGGGGAGCTGTTTTTT
NA	TRBV5-1	NA	TRBJ2-5	CASSISGFGGETQYF	TGCGCCAGCAGCATAAGTGGGTTTGGTGGAGAGACCCAGTACTTC
NA	TRBV15	NA	TRBJ2-1	CATSRDLPGSSHNEQFF	TGTGCCACCAGCAGAGATCTCCCCGGGAGTAGTCACAATGAGCAGTTCTTC
NA	TRBV6-6	TRBD1	TRBJ2-2	CASSPEGTENTGELFF	TGTGCCAGCAGCCCCGAAGGGACAGAGAACACCGGGGAGCTGTTTTTT
NA	TRBV9	TRBD2	TRBJ2-1	CASSVAGASGYNEQFF	TGTGCCAGCAGCGTAGCAGGCGCTAGCGGCTACAATGAGCAGTTCTTC
NA	TRBV11-3	NA	TRBJ2-4	CASSLDAPGLAKNIQYF	TGTGCCAGCAGCTTAGATGCTCCGGGGTTAGCCAAAAACATTCAGTACTTC
few	TRBV2	NA	TRBJ1-2	CASSLDWYGYTF	TGTGCCAGCAGTCTAGACTGGTATGGCTACACCTTC
NA	TRBV19	TRBD1	TRBJ2-7	CATSRGSGGSYEQYF	TGTGCCACCTCTCGCGGGTCAGGGGGATCCTACGAGCAGTACTTC
few	TRBV6-5	NA	TRBJ2-3	CASSYRSPASTDTQYF	TGTGCCAGCAGTTACCGGTCCCCCGCTAGCACAGATACGCAGTATTTT
few	TRBV28	NA	TRBJ1-5	CASRTSNQPQHF	TGTGCCAGCAGAACTAGCAATCAGCCCCAGCATTTT
NA	TRBV10-3	NA	TRBJ1-4	CAIGSSGPPNEKLFF	TGTGCCATCGGGAGTTCAGGGCCTCCTAATGAAAAACTGTTTTTT
NA	TRBV29-1	NA	TRBJ2-2	CSVRTPSTLLAGELFF	TGCAGCGTTCGTACCCCCTCCACATTATTGGCCGGGGAGCTGTTTTTT
NA	TRBV10-1	NA	TRBJ2-1	CASSESGTIEQFF	TGCGCCAGCAGTGAGTCCGGGACGATTGAGCAGTTCTTC
NA	TRBV6-6	NA	TRBJ2-3	CASNLRGSVTDTQYF	TGTGCCAGCAATTTGAGAGGGAGTGTGACAGATACGCAGTATTTT
NA	TRBV11-3	NA	TRBJ2-7	CASSLAGTVGEQYF	TGTGCCAGCAGCTTAGCTGGCACGGTAGGCGAGCAGTACTTC
NA	TRBV11-2	TRBD1	TRBJ1-4	CASSLVEDREKLFF	TGTGCCAGCAGCTTAGTGGAGGACAGGGAAAAACTGTTTTTT
NA	TRBV10-2	TRBD1	TRBJ1-5	CASSPGTGVQPQHF	TGCGCCAGCAGCCCCGGGACAGGGGTTCAGCCCCAGCATTTT
few	TRBV13	NA	TRBJ2-1	CASRGKASANNEQFF	TGTGCCAGCAGGGGGAAAGCTAGCGCTAACAATGAGCAGTTCTTC
NA	TRBV7-9	TRBD2	TRBJ2-7	CASSLATRGRYEQYF	TGTGCCAGCAGCTTAGCCACCCGCGGGAGGTACGAGCAGTACTTC
NA	TRBV19	NA	TRBJ1-5	CASSIESGTLSWQPQHF	TGTGCCAGTAGTATAGAGTCTGGGACCCTTAGCTGGCAGCCCCAGCATTTT
NA	TRBV28	NA	TRBJ2-7	CASSSSSWTSYEQYF	TGTGCCAGCAGTTCCTCTAGCTGGACCTCCTACGAGCAGTACTTC
few	TRBV6-1	NA	TRBJ2-7	CASSLAGAYEQYF	TGTGCCAGCAGTCTCGCCGGGGCCTACGAGCAGTACTTC
NA	TRBV15	NA	TRBJ2-7	CATSRDIQREQYF	TGTGCCACCAGCAGAGATATTCAACGGGAGCAGTACTTC
NA	TRBV5-6	TRBD1	TRBJ1-2	CASSDRQGNYGYTF	TGTGCCAGCAGCGACCGACAGGGGAACTATGGCTACACCTTC
NA	TRBV28	NA	TRBJ1-2	CASGGSDGYTF	TGTGCCAGCGGCGGCTCCGATGGCTACACCTTC
NA	TRBV6-5	NA	TRBJ1-2	CASSYWGEDGYTF	TGTGCCAGCAGTTATTGGGGAGAGGATGGCTACACCTTC
NA	TRBV29-1	NA	TRBJ1-1	CSVEVSSGNTEAFF	TGCAGCGTTGAAGTTTCGTCAGGGAACACTGAAGCTTTCTTT
NA	TRBV28	TRBD2	TRBJ2-5	CASSPGGRLQETQYF	TGTGCCAGCAGCCCAGGCGGGAGGCTCCAAGAGACCCAGTACTTC
NA	TRBV16	TRBD1	TRBJ1-1	CASSSRTGKTEAFF	TGTGCCAGCAGCTCCCGGACAGGGAAGACTGAAGCTTTCTTT
NA	TRBV19	NA	TRBJ2-6	CASSIEFEQVLSGANVLTF	TGTGCCAGTAGTATAGAGTTTGAACAGGTCCTCTCTGGGGCCAACGTCCTGACTTTC
NA	TRBV5-1	TRBD2	TRBJ2-7	CASSSGTSGIKQYF	TGCGCCAGCAGCTCCGGGACTAGCGGGATTAAGCAGTACTTC
NA	TRBV2	TRBD1	TRBJ2-7	CASSLRDRGNYEQYF	TGTGCCAGCAGCCTTAGGGACAGGGGAAACTACGAGCAGTACTTC
NA	TRBV20-1	NA	TRBJ1-4	CSASWNEKLFF	TGCAGTGCTAGCTGGAATGAAAAACTGTTTTTT
few	TRBV4-2	NA	TRBJ2-7	CASSHGQSHDEQYF	TGTGCCAGCAGCCACGGACAGTCCCACGACGAGCAGTACTTC
NA	TRBV30	TRBD2	TRBJ2-3	CAWGRLAGADTQYF	TGTGCCTGGGGCCGACTAGCGGGAGCAGATACGCAGTATTTT
NA	TRBV5-1	TRBD2	TRBJ2-5	CASALAILQETQYF	TGCGCCAGCGCACTAGCGATACTGCAAGAGACCCAGTACTTC
NA	TRBV28	TRBD1	TRBJ2-7	CASRGQGSAQYF	TGTGCCAGCCGCGGACAGGGAAGCGCGCAGTACTTC
NA	TRBV21-1	NA	TRBJ1-2	CATDGQGTF	TGTGCCACGGACGGCCAGGGCACCTTC
once	TRBV14	NA	TRBJ1-1	CASSSFTEAFF	TGTGCCAGCAGCTCCTTCACTGAAGCTTTCTTT
NA	TRBV6-5	NA	TRBJ2-7	CASSYSQGSDEQYF	TGTGCCAGCAGTTACTCGCAGGGATCGGACGAGCAGTACTTC
NA	TRBV13	TRBD2	TRBJ2-1	CASSFNAGTSGRAYNEQFF	TGTGCCAGCAGCTTCAACGCCGGGACTAGCGGGAGGGCCTACAATGAGCAGTTCTTC
few	TRBV6-1	TRBD1	TRBJ2-7	CASSERLGQGRFRRF	TGTGCCAGCAGTGAAAGGTTAGGACAGGGGAGGTTTCGCCGCTTC
few	TRBV5-1	TRBD1	TRBJ1-1	CASRGMTGRTEAFF	TGCGCCAGCAGGGGAATGACAGGGCGAACTGAAGCTTTCTTT
NA	TRBV29-1	NA	TRBJ2-3	CSVVLAGTTDTQYF	TGCAGCGTTGTGCTAGCAGGTACCACAGATACGCAGTATTTT
NA	TRBV5-3	TRBD1	TRBJ1-2	CARTHWTGRYGYTF	TGTGCCAGAACCCATTGGACAGGGCGCTATGGCTACACCTTC
NA	TRBV4-1	NA	TRBJ1-1	CASSQPRTGFTEAFF	TGCGCCAGCAGCCAACCGAGAACAGGGTTCACTGAAGCTTTCTTT